This T cell receptor beta chain is from a study of blood T cell repertoires in COVID-19. At the level of the study: PBMCs, B-cell-depleted T cells, or T cells were the source of the cDNA or gDNA that made up the material.

The CDR3 is 13 residues long. Trimming took 3 bases from V and 6 from J; bases not matched to a gene: 4. The germline V gene has CDR1 SGHTA and CDR2 FQGNSA. There are a few counts of this clone. Using immunoSEQ multiplex PCR, the repertoire was profiled, and TCRdb retains in-frame clones only, with some absent. The sample lists fewer than 400,000 clones; more than 75% were seen once. The rearrangement uses TRBV7-2 and TRBJ2-7, with 8 bases that match TRBD1. What was sequenced was peripheral blood. This clonotype originated in a human donor in a cohort sampled during active COVID-19. The CDR3 region is CASSFTGGSEQYF. DNA for the CDR3: TGTGCCAGCAGCTTTACAGGGGGTTCCGAGCAGTACTTC.